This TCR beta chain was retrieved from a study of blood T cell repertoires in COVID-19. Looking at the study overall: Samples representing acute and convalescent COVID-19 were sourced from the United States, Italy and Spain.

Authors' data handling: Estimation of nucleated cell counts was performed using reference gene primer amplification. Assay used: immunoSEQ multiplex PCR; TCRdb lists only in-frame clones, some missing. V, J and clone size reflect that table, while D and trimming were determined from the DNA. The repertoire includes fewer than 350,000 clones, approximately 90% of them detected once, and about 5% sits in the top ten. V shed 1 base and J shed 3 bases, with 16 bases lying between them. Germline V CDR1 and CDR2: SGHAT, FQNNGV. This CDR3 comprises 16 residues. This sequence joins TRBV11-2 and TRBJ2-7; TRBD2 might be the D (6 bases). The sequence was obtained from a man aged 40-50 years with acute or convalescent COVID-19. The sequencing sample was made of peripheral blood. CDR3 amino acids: CASSLVWRGGHYEQYF. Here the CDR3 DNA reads TGTGCCAGCAGCTTAGTTTGGCGGGGAGGCCACTACGAGCAGTACTTC.